Listed below are T cell receptor beta chains from one sample, sequenced in a study of T cell responses to AZD1222 COVID-19 vaccine. This table comes from immunoSEQ multiplex PCR, and its TCRdb copy is limited to in-frame clones, with some not included. The data show approximately 92,000 clones, 70% to 90% seen once. Specimen: peripheral blood, collected on day 0 of AZD1222 vaccination. The receptors come from an adult in good health. Each CDR3 is given with its conserved first and last residue. The D gene is left open where the match is weak. Not every row has a clone size; where given, it reads once, few, many or a size class.

clone_size d_call j_call v_call cdr3_aa cdr3_nt
- - TRBJ2-6 TRBV10-3 CAISERQAGANVLTF TGTGCCATCAGTGAGAGGCAGGCTGGGGCCAACGTCCTGACTTTC
- - TRBJ1-2 TRBV5-6 CASSLVQALIVGYTF TGTGCCAGCAGCTTGGTACAGGCCCTAATCGTGGGCTACACCTTC
few - TRBJ2-7 TRBV5-1 CASSEQGTYEQYF TGCGCCAGCAGCGAACAGGGAACCTACGAGCAGTACTTC
once - TRBJ2-2 TRBV13 CASSLVAGGIVGTGELFF TGTGCCAGCAGCTTAGTGGCAGGCGGAATTGTCGGGACCGGGGAGCTGTTTTTT
- TRBD1 TRBJ2-5 TRBV24-1 CATSDPRQGGGETQYF TGTGCCACCAGTGACCCACGACAGGGCGGCGGGGAGACCCAGTACTTC
- TRBD2 TRBJ2-7 TRBV19 CASSIGLAGTYEQYF TGTGCCAGTAGTATCGGCCTAGCGGGAACCTACGAGCAGTACTTC
- TRBD1 TRBJ1-1 TRBV6-6 CASSYSDREDTEAFF TGTGCCAGCAGTTACTCGGACAGGGAGGACACTGAAGCTTTCTTT
once - TRBJ1-6 TRBV4-1 CASSQDGYSPLHF TGCGCCAGCAGCCAGGACGGATACTCACCCCTCCACTTT
once TRBD1 TRBJ1-3 TRBV13 CASSPKGRDRTGNTIYF TGTGCCAGCAGCCCCAAGGGTAGGGACAGGACTGGAAACACCATATATTTT
- TRBD1 TRBJ2-7 TRBV6-5 CASSRQGEEQYF TGTGCCAGCAGTCGACAGGGCGAAGAGCAGTACTTC
- TRBD2 TRBJ2-7 TRBV6-1 CASSEARETSGSYEQYF TGTGCCAGCAGTGAAGCGCGAGAGACTAGCGGCTCCTACGAGCAGTACTTC
- TRBD1 TRBJ2-3 TRBV19 CASSPFGQGGGYTQYF TGTGCCAGTAGCCCGTTCGGACAGGGAGGTGGGTATACGCAGTATTTT
- - TRBJ1-5 TRBV6-5 CASSFSGDGQPQHF TGTGCCAGCAGTTTTTCAGGGGATGGACAGCCCCAGCATTTT
few - TRBJ2-6 TRBV19 CASSAAVTGANVLTF TGTGCCAGTAGTGCCGCCGTAACTGGGGCCAACGTCCTGACTTTC
- TRBD2 TRBJ2-7 TRBV4-1 CASSQDLLAGTFYEQYF TGCGCCAGCAGCCAAGATCTTCTAGCGGGGACATTCTACGAGCAGTACTTC
- TRBD2 TRBJ2-7 TRBV7-2 CASSAGLVPPEQYF TGTGCCAGCAGCGCGGGACTAGTACCTCCCGAGCAGTACTTC
- - TRBJ2-1 TRBV12-3/TRBV12-4 CASTTGANEQFF TGTGCCAGCACGACGGGGGCCAATGAGCAGTTCTTC
once TRBD1 TRBJ1-6 TRBV19 CASSMDRANSPLHF TGTGCCAGTAGTATGGACAGGGCTAATTCACCCCTCCACTTT
- - TRBJ1-5 TRBV2 CASRPGNQPQHF TGTGCCAGCAGGCCCGGGAATCAGCCCCAGCATTTT
- - TRBJ1-6 TRBV6-6 CASSPSGGNSPLHF TGTGCCAGCAGTCCATCGGGGGGCAACTCACCCCTCCACTTT
- - TRBJ2-3 TRBV5-5 CASTATPPTDTQYF TGTGCCAGCACCGCTACTCCTCCCACAGATACGCAGTATTTT
- TRBD2 TRBJ2-7 TRBV11-1 CASSDSPSGFSYEQYF TGTGCCAGCAGCGATAGCCCTAGCGGATTCTCCTACGAGCAGTACTTC
- - TRBJ1-5 TRBV6-5 CASSRTAGGQPQHF TGTGCCAGCAGCCGGACAGCCGGCGGTCAGCCCCAGCATTTT
- - TRBJ1-1 TRBV5-6 CASSLRVARGEAFF TGTGCCAGCAGCTTGCGTGTGGCAAGGGGCGAAGCTTTCTTT
few TRBD1 TRBJ1-1 TRBV6-4 CASSDRGDTEAFF TGTGCCAGCTCAGACAGGGGTGACACTGAAGCTTTCTTT
- - TRBJ1-1 TRBV19 CASSVEGRLNTEAFF TGTGCCAGTAGTGTGGAGGGACGGTTGAACACTGAAGCTTTCTTT
once - TRBJ1-1 TRBV4-1 CASSQGSGGAFF TGCGCCAGCAGCCAAGGGTCGGGTGGGGCTTTCTTT
- - TRBJ2-2 TRBV5-1 CASSLGDVNTGELFF TGCGCCAGCAGCTTGGGGGACGTGAACACCGGGGAGCTGTTTTTT
- - TRBJ1-1 TRBV5-8 CASSFYRDGTEAFF TGTGCCAGCAGCTTCTACAGGGATGGGACTGAAGCTTTCTTT
- - TRBJ2-5 TRBV6-5 CASRTGRGRETQYF TGTGCCAGCAGGACGGGTAGGGGGAGAGAGACCCAGTACTTC
- - TRBJ2-2 TRBV28 CASSSRGGQLTGELFF TGTGCCAGCAGTTCCCGGGGGGGACAGCTCACCGGGGAGCTGTTTTTT
- TRBD1 TRBJ2-7 TRBV3-1/TRBV3-2 CASSQADRGGYEQYF TGTGCCAGCAGCCAAGCTGACAGGGGGGGATACGAGCAGTACTTC
- TRBD2 TRBJ2-1 TRBV5-1 CASSFGPSGGYNEQFF TGCGCCAGCAGCTTCGGGCCTAGCGGGGGGTACAATGAGCAGTTCTTC
- - TRBJ2-2 TRBV6-5 CASSYSRGTELGELFF TGTGCCAGCAGTTACTCCCGGGGGACGGAGCTCGGGGAGCTGTTTTTT